This TCR beta chain was retrieved from a study of beta chain features in type 1 diabetes. Every donor had blood drawn once into heparin, approximately 0.11 L on average. Expressed TCRB transcripts were sequenced, since all the RNA that had been isolated was reverse transcribed. Some clones are missing from TCRdb's copy, which holds only in-frame ones; the method was immunoSEQ multiplex PCR. The sample yields more than 300,000 clones, about a tenth seen once. General study findings and limits: Among type 1 diabetes patients, VDJ junctions had fewer insertions and more deletions. TCRB CDR3s were moderately but significantly shorter in Type 1 diabetes patients in all four CD4+ subsets.

This clone was observed a single time. What it recognizes is unknown. This clonotype was obtained from a man aged 30 to 39 with type 1 diabetes. The sample consisted of central memory CD4+ T cells from blood.

CDR3 nucleotide sequence: TGCGCCAGCAGGGAAGGAAATCATAATTCACCCCTCCACTTT. This translates into CASREGNHNSPLHF. The genes are TRBV5-1 and TRBJ1-6, with no clear D. Trimming removed 5 bases at V and 5 bases at J, with 11 bases between. This CDR3 region has 14 residues. Germline lookup yields CDR1 SGHRS and CDR2 YFSETQ.